This T cell receptor beta chain is drawn from a study of shared clonotypes between healthy human individuals. V gave up 5 bases and J gave up 2 bases, with 16 bases separating them. Germline CDR1 and CDR2: SGHDT and YYEEEE. The CDR3 runs to 15 residues. The sample holds one count of this clone. Only in-frame clones appear in the TCRdb table, and some are missing; sequencing was by immunoSEQ multiplex PCR. The table lists just over 2,000,000 clones, 95% of them singletons. The sample taken for sequencing was naive CD4+ T cells sorted from blood. Subset here: CD45RA+ positively selected. The rearrangement joins TRBV5-6 to TRBJ1-1, with D possibly being TRBD1 (6 bases). The sequence was collected from a man aged 18-30 years in good health. The CDR3 nucleotides read TGTGCCAGCAGGATCGGGGGGCTCGGAAACACTGAAGCTTTCTTT. Translating it yields CASRIGGLGNTEAFF.